This T cell receptor beta chain was profiled in a study of naive and memory T cell subsets. General study findings and limits: Possibly reflecting memory cells re-expressing CD45RA, a few larger clonotypes occurred in naive repertoires, especially CD8.

This clonotype was counted between two and nine times. Its cognate antigen is unknown. The CDR3 loop spans 16 amino acids. Germline-derived CDR1 and CDR2 are SGHVS and FQNEAQ. V lost 5 bases and J lost 0; bases outside the gene matches: 8. The beta constant-region primer was an equimolar mix of two oligonucleotides covering TRBC1 and TRBC2. Four rounds of PCR amplified the ligated cDNA using nested alpha and beta constant-region primers plus SP2. In TCRdb, the UMI-ligation and nested PCR reads were re-called with MiXCR into one record per CDR3 protein. The profile shows some 110,000 distinct CDR3 sequences, roughly 15% of them singletons.

The receptor was derived from a human donor in good health. This chain connects TRBV7-8 to TRBJ2-7, with 9 bases matching TRBD2. The sequencing sample was made of naive CD8+ T cells from blood. The CDR3, as DNA: TGTGCCAGCAGCCCTCTAGCGGGGAAAAGCTCCTACGAGCAGTACTTC. It translates to CASSPLAGKSSYEQYF.